What follows describes a single T cell receptor beta chain. Its antigen remains unknown. The primer mix had 60 Vbeta and 13 Jbeta primers. Libraries were prepared by immunoSEQ multiplex PCR; TCRdb keeps only in-frame clonotypes and omits some of them. The data hold 120,000 or so clones, with 80% observed a single time. This specimen comes from a study of cytomegalovirus exposure and HLA in healthy donors. Study-level results: Associated with HLA alleles at 0.05 false discovery rate in a later analysis were some 18,000 TCR beta sequences. Using the classifier, cytomegalovirus status was reportedly diagnosed with high specificity and sensitivity. Researchers catalogued about 160 TCR beta chains as cytomegalovirus-associated. Excluded: some indistinguishable V segments such as TRBV6-2 and TRBV6-3.

V gave up 5 bases and J gave up 4 bases, with 14 bases separating them. The CDR3 is made up of 15 amino acids. CDR1 is MDHEN and CDR2 is SYDVKM in the germline V gene. V is TRBV28 and J is TRBJ1-4; TRBD1 might be the D (5 bases). The TCR originated in a man younger than 40 in good health and CMV-seronegative. The sample consisted of PBMCs. CDR3 sequence reads: CASSGWPQGNEKLFF. CDR3 nucleotide sequence: TGTGCCAGCAGTGGGTGGCCCCAGGGTAATGAAAAACTGTTTTTT.